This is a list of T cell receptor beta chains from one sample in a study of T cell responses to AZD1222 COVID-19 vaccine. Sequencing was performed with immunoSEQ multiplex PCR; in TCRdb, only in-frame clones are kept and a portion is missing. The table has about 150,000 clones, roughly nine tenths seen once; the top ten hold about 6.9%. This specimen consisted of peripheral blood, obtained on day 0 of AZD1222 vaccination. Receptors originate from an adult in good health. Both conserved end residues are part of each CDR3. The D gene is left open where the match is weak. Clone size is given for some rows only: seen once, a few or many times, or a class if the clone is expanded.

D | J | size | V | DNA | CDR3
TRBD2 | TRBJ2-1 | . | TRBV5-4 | TGTGCCAGCAGCTTGGGCGGGGGGGCCTATGAGCAGTTCTTC | CASSLGGGAYEQFF
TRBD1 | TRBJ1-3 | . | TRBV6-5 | TGTGCCAGCAGTTACCAAGGGGACAGCTCTGGAAACACCATATATTTT | CASSYQGDSSGNTIYF
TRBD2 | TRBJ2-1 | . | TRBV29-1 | TGCAGCGTGGGAGGGGTATCAATCTACAATGAACAGTTCTTC | CSVGGVSIYNEQFF
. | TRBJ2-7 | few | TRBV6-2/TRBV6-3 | TGTGCCAGCAGTTGGCAATTGAGCGAGCAGTACTTC | CASSWQLSEQYF
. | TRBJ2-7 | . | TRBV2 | TGTGCCAGGAGGGGGGCGGACGGAAGGAAGACTACCTTGGAGGCCTACGAGCAGTACTTC | CARRGADGRKTTLEAYEQYF
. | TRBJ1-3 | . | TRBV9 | TGTGCCAGCAGCGCAACAGGGAGAAACTCTGGAAACACCATATATTTT | CASSATGRNSGNTIYF
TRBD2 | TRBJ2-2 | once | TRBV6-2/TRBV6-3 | TGTGCCAGCAGTTACAGGTCTAGCGGGGGGCCCTCGAACACCGGGGAGCTGTTTTTT | CASSYRSSGGPSNTGELFF
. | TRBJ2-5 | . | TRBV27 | TGTGCCAGCAGTTTATCGTCGTCAGTAGAGACCCAGTACTTC | CASSLSSSVETQYF
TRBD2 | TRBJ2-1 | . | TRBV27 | TGTGCCAGCAGTCGGAATAGCGGGGGGGCTCAGAGCGAGCAGTTCTTC | CASSRNSGGAQSEQFF
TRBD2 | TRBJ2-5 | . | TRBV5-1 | TGCGCCAGCAGCTTGTTCTCTAGCGGGGGGGAGACCCAGTACTTC | CASSLFSSGGETQYF
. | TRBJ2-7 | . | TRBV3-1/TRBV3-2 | TGTGCCAGCAGCCAAGTCGCAGTCTACGAGCAGTACTTC | CASSQVAVYEQYF
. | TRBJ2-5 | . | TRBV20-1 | TGCAGTGCTAGTCGCATAGCCCGGACAGTACAAGAGACCCAGTACTTC | CSASRIARTVQETQYF
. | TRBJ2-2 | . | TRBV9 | TGTGCCAGCAGCGTAGGGCCGGCAGGGACCGGGGAGCTGTTTTTT | CASSVGPAGTGELFF
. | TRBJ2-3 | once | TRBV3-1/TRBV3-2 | TGTGCCAGCAGCCAAGAGGGTGGTGCAGATACGCAGTATTTT | CASSQEGGADTQYF
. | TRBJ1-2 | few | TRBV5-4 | TGTGCCAGCAGCCCAAACCCGACAGAAACTAACTATGGCTACACCTTC | CASSPNPTETNYGYTF
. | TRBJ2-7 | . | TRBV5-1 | TGCGCCAGCAGCTTGGTAGCGTCAGGAATCTCCTACGAGCAGTACTTC | CASSLVASGISYEQYF
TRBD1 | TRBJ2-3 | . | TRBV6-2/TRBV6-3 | TGTGCCAGCAGTTACTCGGGACAGGGCTTATGGCAGTATTTT | CASSYSGQGLWQYF
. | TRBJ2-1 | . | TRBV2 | TGTGCCAGCAGTGAAACCGGACAGAACTACAATGAGCAGTTCTTC | CASSETGQNYNEQFF
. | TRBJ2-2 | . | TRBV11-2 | TGTGCCAGCAGCTTAGAACATCAGGACGGGAACACCGGGGAGCTGTTTTTT | CASSLEHQDGNTGELFF
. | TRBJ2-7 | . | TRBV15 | TGTGCCACCAGCAGTAATCGACCCCGGGCCTTTCCCGAGCAGTACTTC | CATSSNRPRAFPEQYF